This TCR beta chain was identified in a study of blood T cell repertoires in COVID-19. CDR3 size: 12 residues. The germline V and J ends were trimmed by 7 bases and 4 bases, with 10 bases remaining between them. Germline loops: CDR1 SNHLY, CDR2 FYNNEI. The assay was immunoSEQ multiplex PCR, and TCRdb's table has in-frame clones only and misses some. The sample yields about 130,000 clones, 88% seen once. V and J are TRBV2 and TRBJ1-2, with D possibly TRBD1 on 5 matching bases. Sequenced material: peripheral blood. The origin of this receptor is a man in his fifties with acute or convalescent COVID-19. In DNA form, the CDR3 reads TGTGCCAGCATACGTCAGGGCTATGGCTACACCTTC. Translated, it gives CASIRQGYGYTF. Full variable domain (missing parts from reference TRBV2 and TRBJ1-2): EPEVTQTPSHQVTQMGQEVILRCVPISNHLYFYWYRQILGQKVEFLVSFYNNEISEKSEIFDDQFSVERPDGSNFTLKIRSTKLEDSAMYFCASIRQGYGYTFGSGTRLTVV.